These 14 T cell receptor beta chains were sequenced from one sample in a study of cytomegalovirus exposure and HLA in healthy donors (dated by TCRdb to about 2017). Libraries were made using the immunoSEQ multiplex PCR assay. A mixture of 60 forward primers for TCR Vbeta segments and 13 reverse primers for TCR Jbeta segments was used in the multiplex PCR. TCRdb stores this immuneACCESS table with in-frame sequences only. Part of the clones is absent; in the studies checked, under half of the shortfall reflects unresolved V genes, and no reason is known for the rest. The sample's table lists a count of 130,000 or so clones. In total, the top ten clones hold 1.5% to 1.9% of the sample. The specimen sequenced was PBMCs. These receptors were taken from a woman aged 40 to 49 in good health and CMV-seronegative.

The chain couples TRBV6-1 to TRBJ2-7, with unresolved D. The germline V gene encodes CDR1 MNHNS and CDR2 SASEGT. The length of the CDR3 is 15 residues. The V end was cut by 4 bases, the J end by 0 bases, with 13 bases between. CDR3 DNA: TGTGCCAGCAGTGGGCAGGCCATGAGCTCCTACGAGCAGTACGTC. Translation gives CASSGQAMSSYEQYV.

The V call is TRBV4-1, the J call TRBJ2-3; D not certain. The germline V and J ends were trimmed by 1 base and 0 bases, with 8 bases remaining between them. The CDR3 contains 15 residues. Germline CDR1 and CDR2: MGHRA and YSYEKL. The CDR3 nucleotides read TGCGCCAGCAGCCAAGTCGCAGTTAGCACAGATACGCAGTATTTT. Amino acid sequence: CASSQVAVSTDTQYF.

This chain connects TRBV7-9 to TRBJ2-4; a weak D match, TRBD1 (5 bases). CDR1 SEHNR and CDR2 FQNEAQ come from the germline V gene (reference sequence). V was cut by 3 bases and J by 8 bases, with 11 bases left in between. The CDR3 covers 13 residues. The CDR3 nucleotides read TGTGCCAGCAGCTTTGCAGGGATTGACATTCAGTACTTC. It is translated as CASSFAGIDIQYF.

The rearrangement links TRBV7-8 to TRBJ1-1; no definite D call. The V end lost 1 base, the J end lost 0 bases, and 9 bases lay between the germline ends. Per the germline V gene, CDR1 is SGHVS and CDR2 is FQNEAQ. This CDR3 contains 15 residues. CDR3 sequence: CASSLGAALNTEAFF. CDR3 bases: TGTGCCAGCAGCTTAGGGGCAGCTCTGAACACTGAAGCTTTCTTT.

The V call is TRBV6-1, the J call TRBJ2-2; maybe TRBD1 (6 bases). The CDR3 sequence is 14 residues long. The germline CDR1 and CDR2 sequences are MNHNS and SASEGT. V lost 11 bases and J 0 bases, leaving 13 bases between the germline ends. This CDR3 reads CAGKWGPNTGELFF. The CDR3 nucleotides read TGTGCCGGAAAGTGGGGGCCGAACACCGGGGAGCTGTTTTTT.

The V call is TRBV5-1, the J call TRBJ1-2; perhaps TRBD1 as D (5 bases). Germline CDR1 SGHRS, CDR2 YFSETQ. V lost 0 bases, J lost 1 base, and 7 bases lay in between. The CDR3 sequence is 14 residues long. The DNA for the CDR3 is TGCGCCAGCAGCTTGGCACAGGATAACTATGGCTACACCTTC. Translating gives CASSLAQDNYGYTF.

This chain connects TRBV10-3 to TRBJ1-1, with TRBD1 matching 10 bases. J gave up 4 bases and V 2 bases, and 4 bases lay outside the gene matches. The CDR3 is made up of 15 amino acids. CDR1 is ENHRY and CDR2 is SYGVKD in the germline V gene. CDR3 region: CAISEGDRGITEAFF. The CDR3 region has the DNA TGTGCCATCAGTGAGGGGGACAGGGGAATCACTGAAGCTTTCTTT.

This sequence joins TRBV5-1 and TRBJ1-3; unclear D gene. Germline CDR1 reads SGHRS; CDR2 reads YFSETQ. Trimming took 0 bases from V and 6 from J, leaving 22 bases between them. The length of the CDR3 is 18 residues. As DNA, the CDR3 is TGCGCCAGCAGCTTGGTGGCCCCGGGGTACGGGGTAGTAAACACCATATATTTT. This gives the protein CASSLVAPGYGVVNTIYF.

V is TRBV2 and J is TRBJ1-1; D is undetermined. In germline, CDR1 is SNHLY, CDR2 FYNNEI. The V gene lost 7 bases and the J gene lost 5 bases, with 11 bases spanning the gap. This CDR3 contains 12 residues. CDR3 bases: TGTGCCAGCACCGAAGAGGAAACTGAAGCTTTCTTT. Amino acids: CASTEEETEAFF.

The chain carries TRBV28 and TRBJ1-2; 8 bases match TRBD1. This CDR3 region has 15 residues. Germline CDR1 is MDHEN and CDR2 is SYDVKM. V trimming: 3 bases; J trimming: 4 bases; junction bases outside the gene matches: 7. In DNA form, the CDR3 reads TGTGCCAGCAGTTTCGGGGACAGGCAACCCTATGGCTACACCTTC. Translation gives CASSFGDRQPYGYTF.

The chain is built from TRBV6-6 and TRBJ2-7; 7 bases agree with TRBD1. The J segment lost 2 bases and the V segment lost 0 bases, leaving 1 base of the junction unmatched. Germline V gives CDR1 MNHNY, CDR2 SVGAGI (reference sequence). The CDR3 is made up of 14 amino acids. This CDR3 reads CASSYSTGPYEQYV. The CDR3 DNA sequence: TGTGCCAGCAGTTACTCGACAGGGCCCTACGAGCAGTACGTC.

This chain connects TRBV4-3 to TRBJ2-2, with 9 nucleotides matching TRBD1. Trimming cost V 0 bases and J 4 bases; bases outside gene matches: 9. The germline gives CDR1 LGHNA, CDR2 YSLEER. The CDR3 length is 18 residues. As DNA, the CDR3 is TGCGCCAGCAGCCAAGATTCGACAGGGGGGAAGACCACCGGGGAGCTGTTTTTT. Translation gives CASSQDSTGGKTTGELFF.

The chain links TRBV7-6 to TRBJ2-6, with D possibly TRBD1 on 5 matching bases. Germline values: CDR1 SGHVS, CDR2 FNYEAQ. V shed 4 bases and J shed 2 bases, with 9 bases lying between them. The CDR3 sequence is 15 residues long. The CDR3 DNA follows: TGTGCCAGCAGCTCTCCCAGGGCTGGGGCCAACGTCCTGACTTTC. Translated: CASSSPRAGANVLTF.

To note about this clone: The junction does not match germline at one end; this may be a read error. The V and J genes are TRBV4-3 and TRBJ2-5; D uncertain. This CDR3 is 13 amino acids long. Germline V CDR1 and CDR2: LGHNA, YSLEER. CDR3 sequence reads: CASSKQSQEIQYF. DNA for the CDR3: TGCGCCAGCAGTAAACAGAGTCAAGAGATCCAGTACTTC.